This TCR beta chain came from a study of cytomegalovirus exposure and HLA in healthy donors. Per the germline V gene, CDR1 is MDHEN and CDR2 is SYDVKM. This CDR3 has 16 amino acids. Trimming stripped 7 bases from V and 11 bases from J, with 24 bases between. A multiplex PCR was run with 60 Vbeta primers and 13 Jbeta primers. The repertoire was sequenced with immunoSEQ multiplex PCR; TCRdb's copy has only in-frame clones and lacks some. The data show roughly 130,000 clones, 70% to 85% seen once. Study results and caveats: Follow-up analysis later connected one missense variant in DCLRE1C with trimming of TCR beta V- and J-genes. Donors belonging to an Asian-associated ancestry cluster reportedly showed fewer N-insertions in productive TCRs than the roughly 670-donor mean, according to what a later analysis found. Certain sequence variants were highly shared and formed a cluster, and this cluster was likely a sequencing artifact.

A word on this clone: Its antigen is still unknown.

The chain has TRBV28 and TRBJ1-6, with a possible D match to TRBD1 (5 bases). The clonotype was recovered from a woman aged 18 to 35 in good health and CMV-seropositive. Source material: PBMCs. The CDR3 DNA is TGTGCCAGCAAACACTCCCCCCGGGGGGGTCGTGCACCCCTCCACTTT. This gives the protein CASKHSPRGGRAPLHF.